Shown below are 7 T cell receptor beta chains from a single sample sequenced in a study of T cells in Graves' hyperthyroidism and ophthalmopathy. RNA transcripts were the template for amplifying TCR beta CDR3 regions. An initial round of RT-PCR targeting the TCR CDR3 relied on the HTBI primer set. In TCRdb, the multiplex PCR reads were re-called with MiXCR into one record per CDR3 protein. This sample has about 840,000 distinct CDR3 sequences; 38% occur once, and the top ten carry 7% to 10%. Sequenced input: blood. The receptors come from a man between 18 and 29 years old with Graves' hyperthyroidism.

Concerning this clonotype itself: Its ends do not fully match the called genes, so a read error is possible. The CDR3 loop is CAISESVSGRTETQCF. DNA for the CDR3: TGTGCCATCAGTGAGTCGGTCAGCGGGAGGACGGAGACCCAGTGCTTC. The chain couples TRBV10-3 to TRBJ2-5; TRBD2 agrees at 9 bases. Germline assignment: CDR1 ENHRY and CDR2 SYGVKD. CDR3 length equals 16 residues.

The chain links TRBV7-2 to TRBJ2-7; TRBD1 aligns across 9 bases. The V gene's germline CDR1 is SGHTA and CDR2 FQGNSA. V lost 5 bases and J lost 4; bases outside the gene matches: 9. This CDR3 spans 15 amino acids. As DNA, the CDR3 is TGTGCCAGCAGCCTCCCGGGACAGGGTTTATACGAGCAGTACTTC. Its protein product is CASSLPGQGLYEQYF.

This clonotype has ten or more counts. The genes are TRBV15 and TRBJ2-5, with D perhaps assigned TRBD1 or TRBD2 (5 bases each). Trimming took 3 bases from V and 3 from J, leaving 11 bases between them. This CDR3 has 14 residues. The germline CDR1 and CDR2 sequences are LNHNV and YYDKDF (reference sequence). The CDR3 region has the DNA TGTGCCACCAGCAGGGACTGGACAAAAGAGACCCAGTACTTC. Protein: CATSRDWTKETQYF. The full variable domain, in which reference TRBV15 and TRBJ2-5 provide the parts outside the CDR3, is DAMVIQNPRYQVTQFGKPVTLSCSQTLNHNVMYWYQQKSSQAPKLLFHYYDKDFNNEADTPDNFQSRRPNTSFCFLDIRSPGLGDTAMYLCATSRDWTKETQYFGPGTRLLVL.

This clonotype was observed many times. This rearrangement joins TRBV12-3 or TRBV12-4 to TRBJ1-2; 8 nucleotides line up with TRBD1. The CDR3 is made up of 13 amino acids. The J segment lost 4 bases and the V segment lost 6 bases, leaving 4 bases of the junction unmatched. The chain's CDR3 is CASSFGTGYGYTF. CDR3 nucleotide sequence: TGTGCCAGCAGCTTTGGGACAGGCTATGGCTACACCTTC.

This clonotype is a singleton in its sample. The CDR3 sequence: CSVGQGATQYF. CDR3 DNA: TGCAGCGTTGGACAGGGGGCCACCCAGTACTTC. The V call is TRBV29-1, the J call TRBJ2-5, with TRBD1 matching 10 bases. The CDR3 loop spans 11 amino acids. Trimming at V came to 4 bases and at J to 8 bases, leaving 1 base not matched to a gene. Germline assignment: CDR1 SQVTM and CDR2 ANQGSEA.

As concerns this clonotype: Germline is not matched at one junction end, which may reflect a read error. This rearrangement joins TRBV7-2 to TRBJ2-7, with 13 nucleotides matching TRBD2. The CDR3 covers 15 residues. The germline gives CDR1 SGHTA, CDR2 FQGNSA. The DNA of the CDR3 is TGCGCCAGCAGCCCGTCCGGACTAGCGGGGGAAGAGCAGTACTTC. This encodes CASSPSGLAGEEQYF.

A word on this clonotype: This may come from a read error, since a much larger clone is one base off. This chain joins TRBV7-8 and TRBJ1-2; D not certain. This CDR3 comprises 13 residues. From germline, CDR1 is SGHVS and CDR2 FQNEAQ. For the CDR3, the DNA is TGTGCCAGCAGCTCCGAGGCGAACTATGGCCACACCTTC. Its protein is CASSSEANYGHTF.